This TCR beta chain was captured in a study of PD-L1 blockade in urothelial cancer. Sequenced by immunoSEQ multiplex PCR; TCRdb stores in-frame clones only, minus some. Of about 30,000 clones listed, 75% to 90% are singletons. This CDR3 has 15 residues. With 4 bases clipped from V and 1 base from J, the junction kept 6 bases outside the gene matches. Per germline, CDR1 MNHNS and CDR2 SASEGT. This clonotype was sampled from a man in his forties or fifties with urothelial cancer. The rearrangement joins TRBV6-1 to TRBJ1-1; TRBD1 matches at 7 bases. Sequenced material: PBMCs, taken around atezolizumab (anti-PD-L1) treatment. The CDR3 here is CASSARQGTNTEAFF. Written as DNA, the CDR3 is TGTGCCAGCAGTGCGCGACAGGGAACGAACACTGAAGCTTTCTTT.